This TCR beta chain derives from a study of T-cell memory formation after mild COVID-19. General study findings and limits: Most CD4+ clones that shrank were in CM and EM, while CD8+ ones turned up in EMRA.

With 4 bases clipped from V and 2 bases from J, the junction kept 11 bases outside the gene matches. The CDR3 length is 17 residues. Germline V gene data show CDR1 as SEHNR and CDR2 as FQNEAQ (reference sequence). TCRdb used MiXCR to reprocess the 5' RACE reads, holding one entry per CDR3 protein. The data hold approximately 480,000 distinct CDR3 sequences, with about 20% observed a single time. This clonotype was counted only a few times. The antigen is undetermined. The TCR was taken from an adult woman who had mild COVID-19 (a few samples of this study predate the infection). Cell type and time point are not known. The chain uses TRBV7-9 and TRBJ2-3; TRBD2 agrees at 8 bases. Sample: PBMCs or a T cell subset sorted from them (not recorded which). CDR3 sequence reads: CASSSTQRGRLTDTQYF. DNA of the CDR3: TGTGCCAGCAGCTCCACTCAGCGGGGGCGCCTCACAGATACGCAGTATTTT.